What follows are 10 T cell receptor beta chains derived from one specimen sequenced in a study of blood T cells in healthy people across ages. It was with a sample-barcoded 5' primer and a J-beta primer mix that a second PCR of about 6 to 12 cycles was run. TCRdb ran MiXCR on the 5' RACE reads and lists one entry per CDR3 protein. The top ten hold 25% to 35% of the sample, which has about 680,000 distinct CDR3 sequences, roughly 50% seen once. Sequencing was done on a sample of blood. The receptors come from a woman in her sixties in good health.

As concerns this clonotype: Being one base from a much bigger clone, this may be a read error. This chain uses TRBV28 with TRBJ2-5, with 8 bases that match TRBD1. Trimming took 8 bases from V and 5 from J; bases not matched to a gene: 7. This CDR3 comprises 13 residues. Germline lookup yields CDR1 MDHEN and CDR2 SYDVKM. CDR3 protein: CASGLWTGETQYF. CDR3 DNA: TGTGCCAGCGGTCTGTGGACAGGGGAGACCCAGTACTTC.

The chain carries TRBV20-1 and TRBJ2-3; the match to TRBD2 covers 13 bases. Per germline, CDR1 DFQATT and CDR2 SNEGSKA (reference sequence). There are 17 residues in the CDR3. Unmatched junction bases numbered 6, after V lost 3 bases and J lost 0 bases. The CDR3 spells CSARGGTSGTSTDTQYF. Written as DNA, the CDR3 is TGCAGTGCTAGGGGCGGGACTAGCGGGACAAGCACAGATACGCAGTATTTT.

This clonotype has just a few counts. Compared with germline, one end of the junction differs, possibly owing to a read error. The V and J genes are TRBV4-3 and TRBJ2-5; TRBD1 agrees at 8 bases. The CDR3 extends over 15 amino acids. Germline CDR1 and CDR2: LGHNA and YSLEER. CDR3 sequence reads: CASGQEPGGSETQYF. In DNA, the CDR3 is TGCGCCAGCGGCCAAGAACCAGGGGGCTCAGAGACCCAGTACTTC.

The chain has TRBV5-6 and TRBJ1-4; D is unclear. The CDR3 covers 12 residues. Germline V CDR1 and CDR2: SGHDT, YYEEEE. V was trimmed by 3 bases and J by 5 bases, leaving 5 bases between them. CDR3 residues: CASSYKNEKLFF. The DNA of the CDR3 is TGTGCCAGCAGCTACAAAAATGAAAAACTGTTTTTT.

In DNA form, the CDR3 reads TGTGCCAGCAGGAGGGTGGAAGGAAAGACTGAAGCTTTCTTT. Encoded protein: CASRRVEGKTEAFF. The chain carries TRBV6-2 or TRBV6-3 and TRBJ1-1, with D uncertain. The CDR3 is 14 amino acids. The germline gives CDR1 MNHEY, CDR2 SVGEGT. Trimming stripped 6 bases from V and 5 bases from J, with 16 bases between.

This clonotype was picked up a small number of times. This chain connects TRBV6-5 to TRBJ2-7; a possible D gene is TRBD1 (5 bases). V dropped 2 bases and J dropped 0 bases, with 11 bases sitting between them. Germline-derived CDR1 and CDR2 are MNHEY and SVGAGI. This CDR3 has 15 amino acids. DNA for the CDR3: TGTGCCAGCAGTTACACACAGGCCATCTCCTACGAGCAGTACTTC. Translation gives CASSYTQAISYEQYF.

V gene TRBV19 combines with J gene TRBJ2-5; 7 bases match TRBD2. TRBJ2-7 matches the DNA end more closely, so the J call is doubtful. The germline gives CDR1 LNHDA, CDR2 SQIVND (reference sequence). This CDR3 comprises 15 residues. The CDR3 loop is CASSSTSANSYEQYF. CDR3 bases: TGTGCCAGTAGTTCAACTAGCGCCAACTCCTACGAGCAGTACTTC.

This clonotype showed up many times. The chain carries TRBV7-2 and TRBJ2-1; perhaps TRBD2 as D (6 bases). The CDR3 runs to 15 residues. With 4 bases removed from V and 0 bases from J, the gap between germline ends came to 10 bases. Germline values: CDR1 SGHTA, CDR2 FQGNSA. The CDR3 nucleotides are TGTGCCAGCAGCTCGCGGGGAAGCTCCTACAATGAGCAGTTCTTC. It is translated as CASSSRGSSYNEQFF.

On this clonotype itself: Since a much larger clone is just one base distant, this may be a read error. The J gene is TRBJ2-5, the V gene TRBV7-9; D unclear. V was pared by 5 bases and J by 11 bases, with 21 bases between. Germline V gene lookup returns CDR1 SEHNR and CDR2 FQNEAQ (reference sequence). This CDR3 has 14 amino acids. The CDR3 protein is CASSPRLAYNEQYF. The CDR3 DNA is TGTGCCAGCAGCCCACGACTGGCCTACAATGAGCAGTACTTC. Filled out from reference TRBV7-9 and TRBJ2-5, the complete variable domain reads DTGVSQNPRHKITKRGQNVTFRCDPISEHNRLYWYRQTLGQGPEFLTYFQNEAQLEKSRLLSDRFSAERPKGSFSTLEIQRTEQGDSAMYLCASSPRLAYNEQYFGPGTRLLVL.

The genes are TRBV7-2 and TRBJ2-1; a weak D match, TRBD2 (5 bases). Looked up from germline, CDR1 is SGHTA and CDR2 is FQGNSA. There are 14 residues in the CDR3. Trimming cost V 5 bases and J 7 bases, with 15 bases left between them. CDR3 DNA: TGTGCCAGCAGCGTAAGTGTAACGGGGAATGAGCAGTTCTTC. It specifies CASSVSVTGNEQFF.